The following is a T cell receptor (beta chain) sequence with its context. The antigen remains unidentified. Primers included in the PCR were 60 Vbeta and 13 Jbeta primers. TCRdb's table, derived via immunoSEQ multiplex PCR, lists solely in-frame clones and lacks some. The sample includes 150,000 to 200,000 clones, about three quarters of them seen just once. This specimen comes from a study of cytomegalovirus exposure and HLA in healthy donors. Whole-study context: Findings of an earlier analysis included around 120 million unique TCR beta sequences from 170 million or so T cells.

CDR3 length: 15 residues. Germline-derived CDR1 and CDR2 are MNHEY and SMNVEV (reference sequence). V lost 3 bases and J lost 5, with 14 bases in between. Study results and limitations: Most of the CMV-associated TCR beta chains (in a later analysis) appeared to be HLA-restricted. The authors later found HLA-associated TCR beta chains more clonally expanded than equally common others.

The rearrangement joins TRBV27 to TRBJ2-1; D may be TRBD2 (7 bases). The sample was PBMCs. This sequence originates from a woman in her fifties or sixties in good health and CMV-seropositive. CDR3: CASSLGGRVNNEQFF. The CDR3 region has the DNA TGTGCCAGCAGTTTGGGGGGGCGCGTAAACAATGAGCAGTTCTTC.